One and the same sample provided the 18 T cell receptor beta chains below, sequenced in a study of blood T cell repertoires in COVID-19. Here immunoSEQ multiplex PCR was the method, and the copy in TCRdb shows in-frame clones only, minus some. The data contain hundreds of thousands of clones, 89% of them singletons. Sequences were obtained from PBMCs or T cells enriched from blood (not recorded which). These receptors were collected from a woman aged 30 to 39 with acute COVID-19.

The chain couples TRBV3-1 (or the pseudogene TRBV3-2) to TRBJ2-3; D not resolved. The CDR3 is 17 amino acids. V was trimmed by 0 bases and J by 0 bases, leaving 13 bases between them. CDR1 and CDR2 (germline): LGHDT, YNNKEL (reference sequence). CDR3 coding DNA: TGTGCCAGCAGCCAAGATGATTCAGGCGCGAGCACAGATACGCAGTATTTT. This sequence encodes CASSQDDSGASTDTQYF.

The table lists this clone with a few counts. The chain carries TRBV6-4 and TRBJ2-1, with a tentative D call TRBD1 (6 bases). The germline V gene encodes CDR1 MRHNA and CDR2 SNTAGT. Between the trimmed V and J ends, which lost 0 bases and 3 bases, there was a span of 9 bases. The CDR3 runs to 15 residues. The CDR3 nucleotides read TGTGCCAGCAGTGACTCGGCACAGGGCTACAATGAGCAGTTCTTC. It is translated as CASSDSAQGYNEQFF.

The table lists this clone with a count of one. The chain couples TRBV7-3 to TRBJ2-6, with 10 positions matching TRBD1. Germline V lookup: CDR1 SGHTA, CDR2 FQGTGA. V dropped 2 bases and J dropped 1; count of bases not matched to a gene: 2. This CDR3 is built from 17 residues. The CDR3 sequence: CASSLGQGGSGANVLTF. CDR3 nucleotides: TGTGCCAGCAGCTTAGGACAGGGGGGATCTGGGGCCAACGTCCTGACTTTC. Based on the CDR3 plus reference TRBV7-3 and TRBJ2-6, the full variable domain is GAGVSQTPSNKVTEKGKYVELRCDPISGHTALYWYRQSLGQGPEFLIYFQGTGAADDSGLPNDRFFAVRPEGSVSTLKIQRTERGDSAVYLCASSLGQGGSGANVLTFGAGSRLTVL.

The chain employs TRBV30 and TRBJ1-4; TRBD1 might be the D (6 bases). The CDR3 length is 14 residues. Germline CDR1 GTSNPN, CDR2 SVGIG (reference sequence). Between the trimmed V and J ends, which lost 4 bases and 5 bases, there was a span of 14 bases. The CDR3 DNA follows: TGTGCCTGGATGCCGGGGGGGCCGAATGAAAAACTGTTTTTT. Protein sequence: CAWMPGGPNEKLFF. Complete variable domain (other parts from reference TRBV30 and TRBJ1-4): SQTIHQWPATLVQPVGSPLSLECTVEGTSNPNLYWYRQAAGRGLQLLFYSVGIGQISSEVPQNLSASRPQDRQFILSSKKLLLSDSGFYLCAWMPGGPNEKLFFGSGTQLSVL.

The chain uses TRBV27 and TRBJ2-7; 8 bases match TRBD1. The length of the CDR3 is 16 residues. V shed 0 bases, J shed 4 bases, and the junction held 8 bases outside the gene matches. CDR1 and CDR2 (germline): MNHEY, SMNVEV (reference sequence). The CDR3 DNA reads TGTGCCAGCAGTTTATCCCGGACAGGGAGACATTACGAGCAGTACTTC. Translating gives CASSLSRTGRHYEQYF.

A single count supports this clone. This rearrangement joins TRBV10-3 to TRBJ1-5; no clear D gene. V lost 2 bases and J lost 8, with 10 bases in between. The CDR3 covers 13 residues. Per germline, CDR1 ENHRY and CDR2 SYGVKD. The chain's CDR3 is CAISEGREEPQHF. The CDR3 bases are TGTGCCATCAGTGAGGGCCGTGAGGAGCCCCAGCATTTT.

V gene TRBV7-6 combines with J gene TRBJ1-4; 7 bases match TRBD1. The V gene end was trimmed by 5 bases and the J gene end by 8 bases; junction bases not matched to a gene: 11. CDR3 size: 15 residues. Germline values: CDR1 SGHVS, CDR2 FNYEAQ. The CDR3 region has the DNA TGTGCCAGCAGCCCAATTTCGACAGGGTCGGAAAAACTGTTTTTT. Translating gives CASSPISTGSEKLFF.

This clone has a handful of counts. This chain connects TRBV7-8 to TRBJ1-5; possible D gene TRBD1, 6 bases. Between the trimmed V and J ends, which lost 4 bases and 4 bases, there was a span of 17 bases. CDR1 is SGHVS and CDR2 is FQNEAQ in the germline V gene. The CDR3 is 16 amino acids. CDR3 region: CASSSSRQVGNQPQHF. CDR3 bases: TGTGCCAGCAGCTCATCTAGACAGGTGGGGAATCAGCCCCAGCATTTT.

This clone occurred once. The chain combines TRBV7-2 with TRBJ1-1; TRBD1 aligns across 9 bases. V trimming: 5 bases; J trimming: 3 bases; junction bases outside the gene matches: 7. CDR1 and CDR2 from the germline V gene are SGHTA and FQGNSA. The CDR3 has 15 residues. This CDR3 reads CASSPDRGSDTEAFF. The CDR3 DNA is TGTGCCAGCAGCCCGGACAGGGGTTCGGACACTGAAGCTTTCTTT.

The V gene is TRBV13, the J gene TRBJ2-3; TRBD1 is a possible D gene (5 bases). Trimming shortened V by 0 bases and J by 2 bases, and 9 bases separated the two germline ends. This CDR3 has 15 amino acids. Germline-derived CDR1 and CDR2 are PRHDT and FYEKMQ (reference sequence). The CDR3 region has the DNA TGTGCCAGCAGCTTAGGGCAGGGCCCCACAGATACGCAGTATTTT. Its translation: CASSLGQGPTDTQYF.

This clone was counted once. The chain uses TRBV7-9 and TRBJ2-7; D unclear. This CDR3 has 12 residues. The V gene's germline CDR1 is SEHNR and CDR2 FQNEAQ (reference sequence). Between the trimmed V and J ends, which lost 6 bases and 2 bases, there was a span of 8 bases. In DNA form, the CDR3 reads TGTGCCAGCAGACGTCTAGCCTACGAGCAGTACTTC. Amino acid sequence: CASRRLAYEQYF.

This clone has only one observation. The V and J genes are TRBV4-1 and TRBJ1-2; D uncertain. Germline V gene sequence: CDR1 MGHRA, CDR2 YSYEKL. The CDR3 has 15 amino acids. V lost 3 bases, J lost 5 bases, and 16 bases lay in between. In nucleotides, the CDR3 is TGCGCCAGCAGCCACACAAACACCGGGAGTTATGGCTACACCTTC. It translates to CASSHTNTGSYGYTF.

The chain joins TRBV7-3 to TRBJ2-2; 8 nucleotides align to TRBD1. V trimming: 5 bases; J trimming: 9 bases; junction bases outside the gene matches: 8. Germline V lookup: CDR1 SGHTA, CDR2 FQGTGA. The length of the CDR3 is 14 residues. CDR3 bases: TGTGCCAGCAGCGAGCCGGGACAGGATAGGGAGCTGTTTTTT. Translated, it gives CASSEPGQDRELFF.

The chain joins TRBV2 to TRBJ1-1, with D tentatively TRBD1 (6 bases). V was trimmed by 9 bases and J by 6 bases, leaving 17 bases between them. This CDR3 comprises 13 residues. Germline loops: CDR1 SNHLY, CDR2 FYNNEI. CDR3 nucleotide sequence: TGTGCCAGTCAACAGGGAAGAGTGGCTGAAGCTTTCTTT. It encodes CASQQGRVAEAFF.

The J gene is TRBJ2-1, the V gene TRBV11-2; no definite D call. The CDR3 is 15 residues long. The germline V gene encodes CDR1 SGHAT and CDR2 FQNNGV. Deletions cut 1 base from V and 0 bases from J, with 7 bases between. CDR3 in amino acids: CASSLGASSYNEQFF. For the CDR3, the DNA is TGTGCCAGCAGCTTAGGGGCAAGCTCCTACAATGAGCAGTTCTTC.

The genes are TRBV4-1 and TRBJ2-7, with a weak D call TRBD2 (6 bases). The V gene lost 4 bases and the J gene lost 3 bases, with 13 bases spanning the gap. This CDR3 has 14 residues. Germline assignment: CDR1 MGHRA and CDR2 YSYEKL. The CDR3 nucleotides read TGCGCCAGCAGCCCTTCGGAGGGGAGCTACGAGCAGTACTTC. It encodes CASSPSEGSYEQYF.

As concerns this clone: This specimen includes other DNA sequences encoding the same CDR3. The chain uses TRBV19 and TRBJ2-7; 14 bases match TRBD2. In germline, CDR1 is LNHDA, CDR2 SQIVND (reference sequence). V trimming: 4 bases; J trimming: 3 bases; junction bases outside the gene matches: 2. The CDR3 is made up of 15 amino acids. The CDR3 sequence: CASSTGTSGGYEQYF. CDR3 DNA sequence: TGTGCCAGTAGTACGGGGACTAGCGGGGGCTACGAGCAGTACTTC.

This clone was seen once. The genes are TRBV9 and TRBJ2-7, with 7 bases identical to TRBD2. After removal of 1 base from V and 1 base from J, the junction contained 5 bases not matched to a gene. The CDR3 length is 15 residues. From germline, CDR1 is SGDLS and CDR2 YYNGEE. CDR3 coding DNA: TGTGCCAGCAGCGTAACGTGGGAGGGTTCCTACGAGCAGTACTTC. Residues: CASSVTWEGSYEQYF.